One sample yielded the 14 T cell receptor beta chains listed below, sequenced in a study of T cell responses to AZD1222 COVID-19 vaccine. The data were produced by immunoSEQ multiplex PCR, yet TCRdb's version contains in-frame clones alone and is incomplete. Here the sample spans 80,000 or so clones, more than 85% being singletons. Sequences were derived from peripheral blood, sampled on day 0 of AZD1222 vaccination. The source of these receptors is an adult in good health.

The V and J genes are TRBV27 and TRBJ1-1; perhaps TRBD1 as D (5 bases). CDR1 is MNHEY and CDR2 is SMNVEV in the germline V gene (reference sequence). The V and J ends lost 0 bases and 8 bases respectively, with 16 bases between them. This CDR3 comprises 15 residues. The CDR3 coding sequence is TGTGCCAGCAGTTTATCGTGGGAAGCGCGGGGGGAAGCTTTCTTT. As protein: CASSLSWEARGEAFF.

V and J are TRBV6-4 and TRBJ2-2; D is ambiguous. The CDR3 has 14 residues. The germline V gene has CDR1 MRHNA and CDR2 SNTAGT. V was cut by 3 bases and J by 1 base, with 6 bases left in between. CDR3 bases: TGTGCCAGCAGTGAAATTTGGAACACCGGGGAGCTGTTTTTT. It is translated as CASSEIWNTGELFF.

The rearrangement uses TRBV5-1 and TRBJ2-7; 10 bases fit TRBD1. V was pared by 8 bases and J by 6 bases, with 11 bases of the junction left unmatched. The germline gives CDR1 SGHRS, CDR2 YFSETQ. This CDR3 spans 14 amino acids. CDR3 amino acids: CASSIGQGEGEQYF. The CDR3 DNA is TGCGCCAGTTCTATCGGACAGGGGGAGGGCGAGCAGTACTTC.

CDR3 sequence (DNA): TGTGCCAGCAGTTTATGGGCTTTGGGGGGCGGGACAGATACGCAGTATTTT. Translated, it gives CASSLWALGGGTDTQYF. This chain joins TRBV27 and TRBJ2-3; either TRBD1 or TRBD2 may fit D (6 bases each). Germline V gene data show CDR1 as MNHEY and CDR2 as SMNVEV (reference sequence). V was clipped by 1 base and J by 3 bases, with 17 bases between them. The CDR3 is 17 amino acids.

The V gene is TRBV7-2, the J gene TRBJ2-2; D assignment may be TRBD1 or TRBD2 (5 bases each). The CDR3 runs to 16 residues. Germline V gene sequence: CDR1 SGHTA, CDR2 FQGNSA. V was pared by 5 bases and J by 5 bases, with 18 bases between. The CDR3 protein is CASSPPRDRRTGELFF. The DNA for the CDR3 is TGTGCCAGCAGCCCACCTAGGGACCGCAGGACCGGGGAGCTGTTTTTT.

V gene TRBV7-2 combines with J gene TRBJ1-2, with a possible D match to TRBD1 (5 bases). Germline V gene lookup returns CDR1 SGHTA and CDR2 FQGNSA. V lost 5 bases to trimming and J lost 4 bases, with 17 bases between them. CDR3 length equals 15 residues. CDR3 nucleotide sequence: TGTGCCAGCAGCCCGGCCGCCGGGACTTTCTATGGCTACACCTTC. As protein: CASSPAAGTFYGYTF.

The sample holds a few counts of this clone. The chain uses TRBV7-8 and TRBJ2-7; TRBD2 matches at 9 bases. This CDR3 comprises 15 residues. J gave up 3 bases and V 2 bases, and 5 bases lay outside the gene matches. Germline-derived CDR1 and CDR2 are SGHVS and FQNEAQ. CDR3 residues: CASSLRASGVYEQYF. The CDR3 region has the DNA TGTGCCAGCAGCTTAAGGGCTAGCGGGGTCTACGAGCAGTACTTC.

The chain joins TRBV5-1 to TRBJ2-3, with TRBD2 matching 7 bases. The CDR3 length is 15 residues. With 0 bases clipped from V and 5 bases from J, the junction kept 6 bases outside the gene matches. The germline CDR1 and CDR2 sequences are SGHRS and YFSETQ. The CDR3 region is CASSLASGWVDTQYF. CDR3 DNA: TGCGCCAGCAGCTTGGCTAGCGGATGGGTAGATACGCAGTATTTT.

V is TRBV3-1 (or the pseudogene TRBV3-2) and J is TRBJ1-3, with a weak D call TRBD1 (6 bases). Trimming removed 0 bases at V and 4 bases at J, with 37 bases between. Per germline, CDR1 LGHDT and CDR2 YNNKEL (reference sequence). The CDR3 consists of 24 residues. CDR3 in DNA: TGTGCCAGCAGCCAAGAAAAGAATAGGACCCTTAATCGAACAGGGTACGATTTGGGAAACACCATATATTTT. Its protein product is CASSQEKNRTLNRTGYDLGNTIYF.

The chain combines TRBV2 with TRBJ2-1; 9 bases are a match to TRBD2. Germline V gene sequence: CDR1 SNHLY, CDR2 FYNNEI. This CDR3 spans 15 amino acids. J was trimmed by 2 bases and V by 4 bases; bases with no gene match: 3. The CDR3 sequence is CASSVSGGAYNEQFF. For the CDR3, the DNA is TGTGCCAGCAGTGTTAGCGGGGGAGCCTACAATGAGCAGTTCTTC.

The chain has TRBV3-1 (or the pseudogene TRBV3-2) and TRBJ2-3; 7 positions agree with TRBD2. Germline trimming cut 6 bases from V and 5 bases from J; bases unmatched to any gene: 8. Germline CDR1 and CDR2: LGHDT and YNNKEL (reference sequence). The CDR3 extends over 14 amino acids. CDR3 residues: CASSHRASGDTQYF. The CDR3 DNA reads as TGTGCCAGCAGTCACCGGGCTAGCGGAGATACGCAGTATTTT.

This clone was observed a few times. The gene calls are TRBV18 and TRBJ1-3; TRBD1 might be the D (5 bases). Trimming took off 0 bases at V and 8 bases at J, with 14 bases between the two ends. CDR1 is KGHSH and CDR2 is LQKENI in the germline V gene. This CDR3 has 15 amino acids. CDR3 protein: CASSPPSGKGHTIYF. The CDR3 DNA sequence: TGTGCCAGCTCACCACCGTCAGGGAAGGGGCACACCATATATTTT.

This clone has a single count. The chain combines TRBV12-5 with TRBJ2-3; no clear D. In germline, CDR1 is LGHNT, CDR2 FRNRAP. V was pared by 5 bases and J by 10 bases, with 13 bases between. The CDR3 has 12 amino acids. This CDR3 reads CASGPDTGPQYF. The CDR3 DNA reads TGTGCTAGTGGTCCCGATACCGGACCGCAGTATTTT.

The chain joins TRBV19 to TRBJ1-4; 9 nucleotides match TRBD1. CDR3 length equals 14 residues. V lost 4 bases and J lost 8; bases outside the gene matches: 5. The germline V gene encodes CDR1 LNHDA and CDR2 SQIVND (reference sequence). In DNA, the CDR3 is TGTGCCAGTAGTAACAGGGGGCTTGCGGAAAAACTGTTTTTT. Translation gives CASSNRGLAEKLFF.